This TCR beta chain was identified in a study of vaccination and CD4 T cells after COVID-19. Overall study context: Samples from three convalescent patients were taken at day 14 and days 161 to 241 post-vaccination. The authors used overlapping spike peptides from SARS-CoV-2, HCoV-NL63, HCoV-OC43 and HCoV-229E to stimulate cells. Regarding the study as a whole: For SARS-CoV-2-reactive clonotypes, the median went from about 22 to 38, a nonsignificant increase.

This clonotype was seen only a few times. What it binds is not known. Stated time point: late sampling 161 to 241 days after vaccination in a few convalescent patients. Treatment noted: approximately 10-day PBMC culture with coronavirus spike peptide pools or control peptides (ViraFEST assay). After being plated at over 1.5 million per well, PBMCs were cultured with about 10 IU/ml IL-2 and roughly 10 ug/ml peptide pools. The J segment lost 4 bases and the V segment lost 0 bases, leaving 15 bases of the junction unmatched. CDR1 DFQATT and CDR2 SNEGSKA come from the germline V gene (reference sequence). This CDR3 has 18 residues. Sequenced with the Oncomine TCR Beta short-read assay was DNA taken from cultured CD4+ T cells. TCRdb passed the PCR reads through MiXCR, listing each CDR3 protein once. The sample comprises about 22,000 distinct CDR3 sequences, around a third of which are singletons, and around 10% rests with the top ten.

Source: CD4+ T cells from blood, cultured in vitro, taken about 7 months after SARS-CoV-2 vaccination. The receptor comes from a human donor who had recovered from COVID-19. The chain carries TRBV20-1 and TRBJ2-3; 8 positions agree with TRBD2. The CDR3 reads CSARDFAGGPVNPDTQYF. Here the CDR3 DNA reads TGCAGTGCTAGAGATTTCGCGGGGGGACCCGTAAACCCAGATACGCAGTATTTT.